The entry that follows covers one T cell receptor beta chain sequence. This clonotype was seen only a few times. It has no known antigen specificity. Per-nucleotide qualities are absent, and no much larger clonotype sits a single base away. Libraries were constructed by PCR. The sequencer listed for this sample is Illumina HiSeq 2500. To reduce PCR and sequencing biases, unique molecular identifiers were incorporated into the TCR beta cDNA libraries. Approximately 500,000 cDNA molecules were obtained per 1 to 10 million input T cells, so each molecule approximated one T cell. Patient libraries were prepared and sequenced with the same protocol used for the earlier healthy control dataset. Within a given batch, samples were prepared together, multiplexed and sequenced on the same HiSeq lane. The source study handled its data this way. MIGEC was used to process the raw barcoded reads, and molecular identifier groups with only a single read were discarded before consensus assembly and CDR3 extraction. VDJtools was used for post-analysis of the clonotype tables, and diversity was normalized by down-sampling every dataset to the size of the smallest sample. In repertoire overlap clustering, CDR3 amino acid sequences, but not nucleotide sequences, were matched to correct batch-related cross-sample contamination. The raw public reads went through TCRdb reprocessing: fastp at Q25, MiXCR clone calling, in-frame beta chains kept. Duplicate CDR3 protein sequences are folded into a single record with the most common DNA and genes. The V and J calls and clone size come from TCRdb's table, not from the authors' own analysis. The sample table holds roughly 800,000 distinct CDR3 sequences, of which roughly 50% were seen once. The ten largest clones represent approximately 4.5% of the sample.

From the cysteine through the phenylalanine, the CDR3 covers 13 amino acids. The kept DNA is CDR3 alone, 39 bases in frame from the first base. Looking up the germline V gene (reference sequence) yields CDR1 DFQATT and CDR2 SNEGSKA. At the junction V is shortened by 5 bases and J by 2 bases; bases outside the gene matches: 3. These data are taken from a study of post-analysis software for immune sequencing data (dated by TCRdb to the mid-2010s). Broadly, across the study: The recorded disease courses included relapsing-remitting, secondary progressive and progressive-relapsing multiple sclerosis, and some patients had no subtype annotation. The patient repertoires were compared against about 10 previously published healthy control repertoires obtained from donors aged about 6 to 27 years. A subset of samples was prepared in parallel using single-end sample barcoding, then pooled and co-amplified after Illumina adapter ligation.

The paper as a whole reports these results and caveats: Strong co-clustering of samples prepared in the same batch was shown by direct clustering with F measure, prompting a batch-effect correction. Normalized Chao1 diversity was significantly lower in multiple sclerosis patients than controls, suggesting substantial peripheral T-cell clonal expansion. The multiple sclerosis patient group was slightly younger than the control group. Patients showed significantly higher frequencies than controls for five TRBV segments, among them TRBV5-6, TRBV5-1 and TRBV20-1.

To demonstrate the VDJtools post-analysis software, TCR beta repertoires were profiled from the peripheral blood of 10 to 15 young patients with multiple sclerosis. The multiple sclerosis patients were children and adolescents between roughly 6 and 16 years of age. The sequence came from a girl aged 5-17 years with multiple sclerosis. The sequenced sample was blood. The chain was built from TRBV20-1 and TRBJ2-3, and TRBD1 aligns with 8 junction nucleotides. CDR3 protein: CSAHRGVTDTQYF. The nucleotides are TGCAGTGCTCACAGGGGGGTCACAGATACGCAGTATTTT.